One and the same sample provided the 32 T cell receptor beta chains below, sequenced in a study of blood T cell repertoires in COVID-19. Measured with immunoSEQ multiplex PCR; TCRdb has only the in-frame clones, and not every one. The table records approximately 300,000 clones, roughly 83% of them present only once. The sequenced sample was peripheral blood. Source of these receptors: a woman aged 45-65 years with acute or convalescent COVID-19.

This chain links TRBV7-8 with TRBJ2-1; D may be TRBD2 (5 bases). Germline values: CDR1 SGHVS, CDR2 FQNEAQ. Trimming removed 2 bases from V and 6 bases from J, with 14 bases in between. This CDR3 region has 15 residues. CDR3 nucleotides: TGTGCCAGCAGCTTACGGCTAGCATCGCGCAATGAGCAGTTCTTC. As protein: CASSLRLASRNEQFF.

The CDR3 region is CASSYGPGNNEQFF. The CDR3 DNA is TGTGCCAGCAGTTACGGTCCAGGGAACAATGAGCAGTTCTTC. The rearrangement uses TRBV6-5 and TRBJ2-1, with D perhaps TRBD1 (5 bases). The CDR3 has 14 amino acids. CDR1 MNHEY and CDR2 SVGAGI come from the germline V gene. V lost 2 bases and J 5 bases, leaving 10 bases between the germline ends.

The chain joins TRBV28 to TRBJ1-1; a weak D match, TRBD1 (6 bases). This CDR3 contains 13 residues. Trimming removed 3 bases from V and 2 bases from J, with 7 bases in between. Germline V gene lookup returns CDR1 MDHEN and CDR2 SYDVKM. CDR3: CASSLGANTEAFF. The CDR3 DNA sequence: TGTGCCAGCAGTTTGGGGGCTAACACTGAAGCTTTCTTT.

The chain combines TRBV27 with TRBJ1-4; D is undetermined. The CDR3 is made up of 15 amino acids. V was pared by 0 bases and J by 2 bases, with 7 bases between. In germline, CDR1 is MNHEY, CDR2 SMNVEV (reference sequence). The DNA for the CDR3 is TGTGCCAGCAGTTTATCGACTTTGACTAATGAAAAACTGTTTTTT. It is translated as CASSLSTLTNEKLFF.

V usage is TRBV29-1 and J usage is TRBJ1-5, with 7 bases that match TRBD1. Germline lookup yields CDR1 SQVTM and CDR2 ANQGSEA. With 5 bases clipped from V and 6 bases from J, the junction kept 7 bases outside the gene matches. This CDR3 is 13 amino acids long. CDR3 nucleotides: TGCAGCGTTCTTACAGGGGACAGTCAGCCCCAGCATTTT. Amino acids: CSVLTGDSQPQHF.

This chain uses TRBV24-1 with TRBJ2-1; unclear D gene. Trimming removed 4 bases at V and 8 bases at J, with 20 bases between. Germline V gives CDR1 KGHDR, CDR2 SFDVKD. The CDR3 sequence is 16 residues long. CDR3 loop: CATSDAKSESLYEQFF. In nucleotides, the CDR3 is TGTGCCACCAGTGACGCTAAGAGCGAGAGTTTATATGAGCAGTTCTTC.

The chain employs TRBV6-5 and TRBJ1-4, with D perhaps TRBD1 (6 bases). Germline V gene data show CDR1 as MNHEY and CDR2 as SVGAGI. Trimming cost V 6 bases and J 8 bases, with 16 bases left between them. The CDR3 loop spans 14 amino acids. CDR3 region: CASSQDRPGEKLFF. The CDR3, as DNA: TGTGCCAGCAGCCAAGACAGGCCGGGGGAAAAACTGTTTTTT.

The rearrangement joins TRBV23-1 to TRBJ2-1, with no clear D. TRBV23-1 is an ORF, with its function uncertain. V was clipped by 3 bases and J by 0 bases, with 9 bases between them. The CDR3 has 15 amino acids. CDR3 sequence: CASSHGQRSYNEQFF. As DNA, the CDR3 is TGCGCCAGCAGTCATGGTCAGCGCTCCTACAATGAGCAGTTCTTC.

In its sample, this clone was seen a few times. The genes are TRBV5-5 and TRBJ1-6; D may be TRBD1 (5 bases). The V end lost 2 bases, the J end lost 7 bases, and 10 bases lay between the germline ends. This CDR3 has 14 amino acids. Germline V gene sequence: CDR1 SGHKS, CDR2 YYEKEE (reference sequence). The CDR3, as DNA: TGTGCCAGCAGCTTTTCACAGGAGAATTCACCCCTCCACTTT. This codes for CASSFSQENSPLHF. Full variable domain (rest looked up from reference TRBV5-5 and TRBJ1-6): DAGVTQSPTHLIKTRGQQVTLRCSPISGHKSVSWYQQVLGQGPQFIFQYYEKEERGRGNFPDRFSARQFPNYSSELNVNALLLGDSALYLCASSFSQENSPLHFGNGTRLTVT.

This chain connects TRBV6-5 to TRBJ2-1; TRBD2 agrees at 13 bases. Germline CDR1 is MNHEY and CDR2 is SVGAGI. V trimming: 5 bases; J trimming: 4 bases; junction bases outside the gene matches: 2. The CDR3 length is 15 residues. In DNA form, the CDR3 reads TGTGCCAGCAGTCTACTAGCGGGAGGGTACAATGAGCAGTTCTTC. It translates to CASSLLAGGYNEQFF.

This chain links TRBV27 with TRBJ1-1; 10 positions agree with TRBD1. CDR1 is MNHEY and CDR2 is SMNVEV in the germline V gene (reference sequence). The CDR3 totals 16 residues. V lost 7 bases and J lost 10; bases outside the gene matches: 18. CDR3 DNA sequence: TGTGCCAGCAACCCCCAGTTGCCGGGACAGGGGCTTAGAGCTTTCTTT. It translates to CASNPQLPGQGLRAFF.

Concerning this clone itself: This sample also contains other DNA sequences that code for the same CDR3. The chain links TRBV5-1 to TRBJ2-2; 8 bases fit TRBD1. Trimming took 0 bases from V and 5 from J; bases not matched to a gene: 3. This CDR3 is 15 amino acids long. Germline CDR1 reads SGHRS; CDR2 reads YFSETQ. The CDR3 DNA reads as TGCGCCAGCAGCTTGGGTACAGGGGGGACCGGGGAGCTGTTTTTT. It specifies CASSLGTGGTGELFF.

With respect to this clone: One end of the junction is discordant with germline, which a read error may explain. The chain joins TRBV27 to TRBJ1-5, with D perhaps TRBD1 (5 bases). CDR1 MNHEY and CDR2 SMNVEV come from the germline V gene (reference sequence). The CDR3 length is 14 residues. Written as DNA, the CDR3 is TGTGCCAGCAGCCTAGGGGTAAGCAGTCAGCCCCAGCATTTT. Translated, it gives CASSLGVSSQPQHF.

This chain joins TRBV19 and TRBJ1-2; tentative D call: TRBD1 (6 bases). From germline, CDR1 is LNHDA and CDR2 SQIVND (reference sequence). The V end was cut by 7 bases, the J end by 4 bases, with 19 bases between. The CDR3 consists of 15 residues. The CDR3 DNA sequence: TGTGCCAGTAACAACGTCCGGGACACCCTCTATGGCTACACCTTC. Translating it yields CASNNVRDTLYGYTF.

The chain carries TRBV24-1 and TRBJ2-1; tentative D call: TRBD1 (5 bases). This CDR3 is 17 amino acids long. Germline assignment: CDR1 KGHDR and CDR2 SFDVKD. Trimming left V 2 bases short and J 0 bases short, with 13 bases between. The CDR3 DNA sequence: TGTGCCACCAGTGATTCCCTGACAGATTCCTCCTACAATGAGCAGTTCTTC. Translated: CATSDSLTDSSYNEQFF.

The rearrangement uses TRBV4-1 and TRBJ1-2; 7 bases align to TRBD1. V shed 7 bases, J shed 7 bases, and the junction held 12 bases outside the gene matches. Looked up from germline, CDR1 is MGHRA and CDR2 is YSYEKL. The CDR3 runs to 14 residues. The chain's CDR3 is CASKNHAGGFGYTF. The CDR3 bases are TGCGCCAGCAAAAACCATGCAGGGGGGTTTGGCTACACCTTC.

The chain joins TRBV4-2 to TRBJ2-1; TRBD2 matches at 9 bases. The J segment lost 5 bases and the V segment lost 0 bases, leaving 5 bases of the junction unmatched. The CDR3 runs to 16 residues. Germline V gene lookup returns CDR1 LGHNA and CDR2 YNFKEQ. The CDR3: CASSQEGLAGHNEQFF. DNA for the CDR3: TGTGCCAGCAGCCAAGAAGGCCTAGCGGGACACAATGAGCAGTTCTTC.

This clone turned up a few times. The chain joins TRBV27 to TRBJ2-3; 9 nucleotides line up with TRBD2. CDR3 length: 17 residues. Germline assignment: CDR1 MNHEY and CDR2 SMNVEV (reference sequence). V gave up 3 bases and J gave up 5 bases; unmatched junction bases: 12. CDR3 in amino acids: CASSFLSAGGPRDTQYF. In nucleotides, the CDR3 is TGTGCCAGCAGTTTTCTCTCTGCGGGAGGGCCAAGAGATACGCAGTATTTT.

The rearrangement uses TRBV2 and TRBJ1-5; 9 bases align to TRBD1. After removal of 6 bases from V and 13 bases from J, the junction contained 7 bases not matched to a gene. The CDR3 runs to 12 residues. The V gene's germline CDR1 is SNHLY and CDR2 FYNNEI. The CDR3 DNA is TGTGCCAGCAGGGACAGGGGCGCGATTCAGCATTTT. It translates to CASRDRGAIQHF.

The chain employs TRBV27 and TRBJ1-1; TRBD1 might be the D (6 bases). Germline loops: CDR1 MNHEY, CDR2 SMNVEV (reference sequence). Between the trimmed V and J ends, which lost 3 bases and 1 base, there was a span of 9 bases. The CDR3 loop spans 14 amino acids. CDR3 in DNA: TGTGCCAGCAGTTTCACAGGGTGGAACACTGAAGCTTTCTTT. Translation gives CASSFTGWNTEAFF.

CDR3 coding DNA: TGTGCCAGTAGGAGATCGGGACAGGGGGTTTACGAGCAGTACTTC. Protein sequence: CASRRSGQGVYEQYF. The chain recombines TRBV19 with TRBJ2-7, with 11 bases identical to TRBD1. This CDR3 is 15 amino acids long. Trimming at V came to 6 bases and at J to 4 bases, leaving 8 bases not matched to a gene. Germline V gene lookup returns CDR1 LNHDA and CDR2 SQIVND (reference sequence). The variable domain in full, completed from reference TRBV19 and TRBJ2-7, reads DGGITQSPKYLFRKEGQNVTLSCEQNLNHDAMYWYRQDPGQGLRLIYYSQIVNDFQKGDIAEGYSVSREKKESFPLTVTSAQKNPTAFYLCASRRSGQGVYEQYFGPGTRLTVT.

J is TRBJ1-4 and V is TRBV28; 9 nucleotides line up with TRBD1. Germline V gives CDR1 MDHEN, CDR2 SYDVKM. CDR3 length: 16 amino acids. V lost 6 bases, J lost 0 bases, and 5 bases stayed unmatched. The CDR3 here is CASSIRQGATNEKLFF. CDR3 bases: TGTGCCAGCAGCATCAGACAGGGGGCAACTAATGAAAAACTGTTTTTT.

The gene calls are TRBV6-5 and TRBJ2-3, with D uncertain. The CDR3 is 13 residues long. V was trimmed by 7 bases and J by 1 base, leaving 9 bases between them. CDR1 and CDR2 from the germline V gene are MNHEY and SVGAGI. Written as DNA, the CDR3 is TGTGCCAGCACGGATCTAGGCACAGATACGCAGTATTTT. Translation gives CASTDLGTDTQYF.

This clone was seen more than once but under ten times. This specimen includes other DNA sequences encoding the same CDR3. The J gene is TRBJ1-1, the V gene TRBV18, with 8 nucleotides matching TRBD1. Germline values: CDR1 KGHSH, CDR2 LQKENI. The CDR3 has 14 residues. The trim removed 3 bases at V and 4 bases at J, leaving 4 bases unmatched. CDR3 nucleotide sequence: TGTGCCAGCTCACCCCGGACAGGGAGCACTGAAGCTTTCTTT. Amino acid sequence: CASSPRTGSTEAFF.

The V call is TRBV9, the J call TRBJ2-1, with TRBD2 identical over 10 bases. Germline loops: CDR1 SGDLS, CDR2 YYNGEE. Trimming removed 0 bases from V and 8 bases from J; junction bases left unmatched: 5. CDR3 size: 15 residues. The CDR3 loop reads CASSVGPLAGDEQFF. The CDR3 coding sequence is TGTGCCAGCAGCGTAGGTCCCCTAGCGGGAGATGAGCAGTTCTTC.

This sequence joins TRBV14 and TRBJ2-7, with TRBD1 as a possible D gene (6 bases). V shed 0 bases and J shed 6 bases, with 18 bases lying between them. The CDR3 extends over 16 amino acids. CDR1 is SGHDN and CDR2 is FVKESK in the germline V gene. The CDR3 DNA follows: TGTGCCAGCAGCCAAGAGACGATAGGGGGTTTCGGCGAGCAGTACTTC. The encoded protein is CASSQETIGGFGEQYF.

The CDR3 coding sequence is TGTGCCAGGATACAAAACTACAGGTTTCCAGATACGCAGTATTTT. Translated, it gives CARIQNYRFPDTQYF. The rearrangement joins TRBV21-1 to TRBJ2-3; the listed D gene, TRBD1, was not tested against the DNA. TRBV21-1 is a pseudogene locus. This CDR3 comprises 15 residues.

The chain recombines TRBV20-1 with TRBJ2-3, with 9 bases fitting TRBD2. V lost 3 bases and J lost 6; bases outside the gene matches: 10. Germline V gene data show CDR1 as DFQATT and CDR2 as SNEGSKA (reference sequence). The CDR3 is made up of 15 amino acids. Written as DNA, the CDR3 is TGCAGTGCTAGTTCTCGAAGCGGGAGGAAGGATACGCAGTATTTT. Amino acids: CSASSRSGRKDTQYF.

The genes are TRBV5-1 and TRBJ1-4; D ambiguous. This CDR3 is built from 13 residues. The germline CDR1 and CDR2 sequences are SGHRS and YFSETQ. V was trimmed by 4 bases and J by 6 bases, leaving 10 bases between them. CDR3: CASSPMRDEKLFF. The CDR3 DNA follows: TGCGCCAGCAGCCCCATGAGGGATGAAAAACTGTTTTTT.

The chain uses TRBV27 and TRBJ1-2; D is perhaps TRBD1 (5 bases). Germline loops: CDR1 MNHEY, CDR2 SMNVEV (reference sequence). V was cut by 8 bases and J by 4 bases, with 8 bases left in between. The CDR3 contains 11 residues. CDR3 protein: CASHGGYGYTF. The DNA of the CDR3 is TGTGCCAGCCACGGGGGCTATGGCTACACCTTC.

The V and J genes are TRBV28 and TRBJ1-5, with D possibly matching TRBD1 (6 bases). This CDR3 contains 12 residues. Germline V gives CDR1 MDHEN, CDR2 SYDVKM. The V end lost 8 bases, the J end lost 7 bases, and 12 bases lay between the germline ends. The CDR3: CASGGAGQPQHF. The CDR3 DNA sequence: TGTGCCAGCGGGGGGGCTGGACAGCCCCAGCATTTT. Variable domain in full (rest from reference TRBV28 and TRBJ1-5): DVKVTQSSRYLVKRTGEKVFLECVQDMDHENMFWYRQDPGLGLRLIYFSYDVKMKEKGDIPEGYSVSREKKERFSLILESASTNQTSMYLCASGGAGQPQHFGDGTRLSIL.

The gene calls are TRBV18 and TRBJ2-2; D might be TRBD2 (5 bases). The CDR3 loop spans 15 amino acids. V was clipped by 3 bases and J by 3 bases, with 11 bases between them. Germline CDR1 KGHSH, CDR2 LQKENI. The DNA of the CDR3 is TGTGCCAGCTCACCGGGAGAGAGGGACACCGGGGAGCTGTTTTTT. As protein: CASSPGERDTGELFF. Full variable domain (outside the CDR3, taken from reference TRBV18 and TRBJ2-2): NAGVMQNPRHLVRRRGQEARLRCSPMKGHSHVYWYRQLPEEGLKFMVYLQKENIIDESGMPKERFSAEFPKEGPSILRIQQVVRGDSAAYFCASSPGERDTGELFFGEGSRLTVL.